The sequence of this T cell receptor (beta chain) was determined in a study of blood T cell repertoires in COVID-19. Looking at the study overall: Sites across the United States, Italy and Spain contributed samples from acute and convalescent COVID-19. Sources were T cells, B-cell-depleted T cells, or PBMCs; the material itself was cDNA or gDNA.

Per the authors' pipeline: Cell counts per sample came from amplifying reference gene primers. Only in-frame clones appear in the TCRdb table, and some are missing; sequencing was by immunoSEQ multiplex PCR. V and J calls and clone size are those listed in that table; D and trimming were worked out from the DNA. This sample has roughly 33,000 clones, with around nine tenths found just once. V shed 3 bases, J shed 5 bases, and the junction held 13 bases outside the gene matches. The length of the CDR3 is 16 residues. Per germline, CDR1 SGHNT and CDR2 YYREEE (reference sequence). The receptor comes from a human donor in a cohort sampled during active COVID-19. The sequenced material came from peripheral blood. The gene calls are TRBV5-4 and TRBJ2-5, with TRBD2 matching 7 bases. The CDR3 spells CASSSPSGALRETQYF. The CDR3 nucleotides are TGTGCCAGCAGCTCCCCCAGCGGGGCCCTCCGTGAGACCCAGTACTTC.